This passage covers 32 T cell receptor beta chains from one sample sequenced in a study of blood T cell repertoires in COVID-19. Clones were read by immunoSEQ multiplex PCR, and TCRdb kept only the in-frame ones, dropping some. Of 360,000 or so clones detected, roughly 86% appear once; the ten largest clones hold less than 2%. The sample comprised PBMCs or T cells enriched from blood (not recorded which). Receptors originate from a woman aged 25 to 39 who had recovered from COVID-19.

The CDR3 DNA reads TGTGCCAGCAGCTTTGGGGGACAGAACACCGGGGAGCTGTTTTTT. Protein: CASSFGGQNTGELFF. The chain couples TRBV5-6 to TRBJ2-2, with D maybe TRBD1 (6 bases). Trimming took 2 bases from V and 1 from J, leaving 9 bases between them. CDR1 and CDR2 from the germline V gene are SGHDT and YYEEEE. CDR3 length equals 15 residues.

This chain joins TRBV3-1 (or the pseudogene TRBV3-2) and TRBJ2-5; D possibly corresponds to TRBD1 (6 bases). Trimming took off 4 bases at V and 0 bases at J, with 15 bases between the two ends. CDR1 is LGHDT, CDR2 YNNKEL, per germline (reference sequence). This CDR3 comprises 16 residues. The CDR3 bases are TGTGCCAGCAGCCCACAGGGTAAGATTTACCAAGAGACCCAGTACTTC. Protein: CASSPQGKIYQETQYF.

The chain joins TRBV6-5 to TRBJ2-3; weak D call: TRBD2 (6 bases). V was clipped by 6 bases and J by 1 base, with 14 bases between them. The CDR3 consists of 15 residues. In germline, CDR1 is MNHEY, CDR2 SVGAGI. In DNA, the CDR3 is TGTGCCAGCAGAGCTCCGGGACTCGGCACAGATACGCAGTATTTT. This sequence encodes CASRAPGLGTDTQYF.

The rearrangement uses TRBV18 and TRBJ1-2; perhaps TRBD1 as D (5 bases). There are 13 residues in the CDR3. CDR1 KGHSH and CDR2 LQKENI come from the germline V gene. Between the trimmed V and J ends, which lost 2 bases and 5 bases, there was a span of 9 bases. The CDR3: CASSPKTEYGYTF. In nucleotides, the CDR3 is TGTGCCAGCTCACCAAAGACAGAGTATGGCTACACCTTC. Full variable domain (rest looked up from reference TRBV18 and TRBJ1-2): NAGVMQNPRHLVRRRGQEARLRCSPMKGHSHVYWYRQLPEEGLKFMVYLQKENIIDESGMPKERFSAEFPKEGPSILRIQQVVRGDSAAYFCASSPKTEYGYTFGSGTRLTVV.

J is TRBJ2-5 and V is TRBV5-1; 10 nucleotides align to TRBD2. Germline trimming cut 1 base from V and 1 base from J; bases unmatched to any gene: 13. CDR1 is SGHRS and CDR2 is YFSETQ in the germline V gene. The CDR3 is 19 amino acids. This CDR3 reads CASSLYASGSGFSQETQYF. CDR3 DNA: TGCGCCAGCAGCTTGTACGCTAGCGGGAGTGGATTTAGCCAAGAGACCCAGTACTTC.

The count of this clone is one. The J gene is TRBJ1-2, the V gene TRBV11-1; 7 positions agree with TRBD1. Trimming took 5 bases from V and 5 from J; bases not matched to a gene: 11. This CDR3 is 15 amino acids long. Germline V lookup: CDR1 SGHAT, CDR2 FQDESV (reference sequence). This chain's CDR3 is CASSDTRDRAYGYTF. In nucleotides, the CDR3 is TGTGCCAGCAGCGACACCCGGGACAGAGCATATGGCTACACCTTC.

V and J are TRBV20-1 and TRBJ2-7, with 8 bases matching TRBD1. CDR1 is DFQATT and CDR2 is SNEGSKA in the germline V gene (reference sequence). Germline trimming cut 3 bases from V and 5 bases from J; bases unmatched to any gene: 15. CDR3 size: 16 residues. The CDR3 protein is CSASRGQGANLHEQYF. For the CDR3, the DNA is TGCAGTGCTAGTAGGGGGCAGGGGGCTAATCTACACGAGCAGTACTTC.

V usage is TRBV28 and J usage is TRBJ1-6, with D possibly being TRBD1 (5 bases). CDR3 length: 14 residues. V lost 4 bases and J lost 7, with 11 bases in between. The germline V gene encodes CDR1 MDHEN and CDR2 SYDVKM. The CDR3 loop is CASSSGLANSPLHF. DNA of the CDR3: TGTGCCAGCAGTTCGGGACTGGCAAATTCACCCCTCCACTTT.

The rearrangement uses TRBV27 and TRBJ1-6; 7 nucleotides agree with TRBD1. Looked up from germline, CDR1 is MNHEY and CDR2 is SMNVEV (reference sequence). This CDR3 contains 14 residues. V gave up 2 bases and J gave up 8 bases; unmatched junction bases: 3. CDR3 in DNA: TGTGCCAGCAGTTTACGGGACAGCTATTCACCCCTCCACTTT. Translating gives CASSLRDSYSPLHF.

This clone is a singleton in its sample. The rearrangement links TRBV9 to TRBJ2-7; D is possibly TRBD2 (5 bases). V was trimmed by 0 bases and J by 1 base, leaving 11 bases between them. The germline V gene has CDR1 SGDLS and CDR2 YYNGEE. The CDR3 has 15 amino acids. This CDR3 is CASSVEPGRSYEQYF. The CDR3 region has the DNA TGTGCCAGCAGCGTAGAGCCGGGGAGATCCTACGAGCAGTACTTC.

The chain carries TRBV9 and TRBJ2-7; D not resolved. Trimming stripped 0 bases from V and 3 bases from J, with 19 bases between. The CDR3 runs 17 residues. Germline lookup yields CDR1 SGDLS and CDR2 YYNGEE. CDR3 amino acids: CASSVGLAQTLNYEQYF. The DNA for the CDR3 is TGTGCCAGCAGCGTAGGATTAGCTCAAACCCTAAACTACGAGCAGTACTTC.

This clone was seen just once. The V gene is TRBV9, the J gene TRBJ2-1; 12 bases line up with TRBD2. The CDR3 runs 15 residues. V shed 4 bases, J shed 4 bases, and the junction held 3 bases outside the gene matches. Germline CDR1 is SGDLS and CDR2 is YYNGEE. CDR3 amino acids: CASSKGLAGYNEQFF. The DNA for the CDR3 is TGTGCCAGCAGCAAGGGACTAGCGGGTTACAATGAGCAGTTCTTC.

The CDR3 DNA is TGTGCCAGCAGCCCAGGAGCGGGACCCCGGGGTGGCTACACCTTC. Encoded protein: CASSPGAGPRGGYTF. This chain links TRBV7-2 with TRBJ1-2, with D possibly TRBD1 on 5 matching bases. V was pared by 5 bases and J by 7 bases, with 20 bases between. This CDR3 has 15 amino acids. CDR1 and CDR2 from the germline V gene are SGHTA and FQGNSA. Looking up the rest from reference TRBV7-2 and TRBJ1-2 gives the full variable domain: GAGVSQSPSNKVTEKGKDVELRCDPISGHTALYWYRQSLGQGLEFLIYFQGNSAPDKSGLPSDRFSAERTGGSVSTLTIQRTQQEDSAVYLCASSPGAGPRGGYTFGSGTRLTVV.

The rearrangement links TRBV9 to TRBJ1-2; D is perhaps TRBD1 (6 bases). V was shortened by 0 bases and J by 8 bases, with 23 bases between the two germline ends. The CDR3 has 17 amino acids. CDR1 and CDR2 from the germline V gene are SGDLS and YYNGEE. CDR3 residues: CASSVDPRPRGLPGYTF. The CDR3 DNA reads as TGTGCCAGCAGCGTAGACCCTCGTCCCAGGGGCCTTCCAGGCTACACCTTC.

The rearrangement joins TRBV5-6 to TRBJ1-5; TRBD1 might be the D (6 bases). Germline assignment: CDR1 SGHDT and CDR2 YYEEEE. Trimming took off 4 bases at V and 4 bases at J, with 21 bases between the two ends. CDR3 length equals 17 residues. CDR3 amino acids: CASSNASTGLANQPQHF. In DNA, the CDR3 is TGTGCCAGCAGCAACGCCTCAACAGGGCTAGCAAATCAGCCCCAGCATTTT.

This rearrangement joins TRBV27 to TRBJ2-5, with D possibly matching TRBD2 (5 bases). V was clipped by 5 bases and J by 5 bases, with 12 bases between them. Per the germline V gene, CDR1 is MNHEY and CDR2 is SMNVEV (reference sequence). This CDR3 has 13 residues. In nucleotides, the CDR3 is TGTGCCAGCAGTCGGGGTGGAGAGGAGACCCAGTACTTC. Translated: CASSRGGEETQYF.

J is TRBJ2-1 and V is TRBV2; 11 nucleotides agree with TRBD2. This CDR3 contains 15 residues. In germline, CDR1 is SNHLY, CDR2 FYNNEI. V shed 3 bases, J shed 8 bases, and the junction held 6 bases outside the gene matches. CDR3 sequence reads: CASSEVSGRADEQFF. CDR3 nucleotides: TGTGCCAGCAGTGAGGTTAGCGGGAGGGCCGATGAGCAGTTCTTC. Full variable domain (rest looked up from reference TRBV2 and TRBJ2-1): EPEVTQTPSHQVTQMGQEVILRCVPISNHLYFYWYRQILGQKVEFLVSFYNNEISEKSEIFDDQFSVERPDGSNFTLKIRSTKLEDSAMYFCASSEVSGRADEQFFGPGTRLTVL.

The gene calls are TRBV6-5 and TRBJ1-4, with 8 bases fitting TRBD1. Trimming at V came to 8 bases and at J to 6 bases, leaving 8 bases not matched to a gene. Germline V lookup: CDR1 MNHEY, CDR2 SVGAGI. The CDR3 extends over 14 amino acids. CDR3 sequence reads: CASGYQGADEKLFF. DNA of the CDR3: TGTGCCAGCGGCTATCAGGGGGCCGATGAAAAACTGTTTTTT.

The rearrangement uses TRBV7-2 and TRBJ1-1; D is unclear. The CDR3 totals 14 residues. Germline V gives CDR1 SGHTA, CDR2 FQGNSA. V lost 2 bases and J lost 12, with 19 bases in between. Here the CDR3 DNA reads TGTGCCAGCAGCTTACAGGAGGGATTACTGAAACCTTTCTTT. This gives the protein CASSLQEGLLKPFF.

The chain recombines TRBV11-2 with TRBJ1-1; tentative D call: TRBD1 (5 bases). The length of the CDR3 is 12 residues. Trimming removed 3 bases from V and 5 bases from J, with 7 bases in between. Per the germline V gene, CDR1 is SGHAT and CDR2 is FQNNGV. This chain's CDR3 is CASSLTDTEAFF. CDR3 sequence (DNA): TGTGCCAGCAGCTTGACAGATACTGAAGCTTTCTTT.

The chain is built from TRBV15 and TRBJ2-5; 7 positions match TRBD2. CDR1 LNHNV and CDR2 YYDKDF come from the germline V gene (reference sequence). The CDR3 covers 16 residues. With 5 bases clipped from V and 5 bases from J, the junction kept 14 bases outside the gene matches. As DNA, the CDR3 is TGTGCCACCAGCGTAGGGACCAGCGGGGCGCTTGAGACCCAGTACTTC. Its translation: CATSVGTSGALETQYF.

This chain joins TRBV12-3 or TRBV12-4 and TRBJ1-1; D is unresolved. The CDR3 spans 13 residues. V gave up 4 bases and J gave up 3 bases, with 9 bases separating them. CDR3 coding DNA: TGTGCCAGCAGTTCAAACCGAGACACTGAAGCTTTCTTT. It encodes CASSSNRDTEAFF.

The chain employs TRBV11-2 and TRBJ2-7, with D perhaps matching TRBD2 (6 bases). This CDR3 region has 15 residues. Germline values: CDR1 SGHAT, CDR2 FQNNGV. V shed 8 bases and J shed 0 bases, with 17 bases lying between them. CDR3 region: CASAPWGGASYEQYF. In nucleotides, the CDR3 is TGTGCCAGCGCTCCATGGGGCGGGGCCTCCTACGAGCAGTACTTC.

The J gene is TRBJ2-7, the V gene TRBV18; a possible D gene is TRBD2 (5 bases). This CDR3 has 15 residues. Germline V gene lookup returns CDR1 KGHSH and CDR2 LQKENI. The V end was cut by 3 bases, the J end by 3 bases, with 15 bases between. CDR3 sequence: CASSPFWTDNYEQYF. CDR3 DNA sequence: TGTGCCAGCTCACCCTTCTGGACTGACAACTACGAGCAGTACTTC. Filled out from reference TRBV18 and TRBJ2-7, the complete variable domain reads NAGVMQNPRHLVRRRGQEARLRCSPMKGHSHVYWYRQLPEEGLKFMVYLQKENIIDESGMPKERFSAEFPKEGPSILRIQQVVRGDSAAYFCASSPFWTDNYEQYFGPGTRLTVT.

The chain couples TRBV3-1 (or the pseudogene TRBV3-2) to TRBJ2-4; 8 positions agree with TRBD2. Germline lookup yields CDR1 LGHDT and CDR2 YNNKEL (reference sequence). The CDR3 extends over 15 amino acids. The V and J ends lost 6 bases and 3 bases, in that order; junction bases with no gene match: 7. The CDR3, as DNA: TGTGCCAGCAGACAACAGGGACTAGACAAAAACATTCAGTACTTC. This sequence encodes CASRQQGLDKNIQYF.

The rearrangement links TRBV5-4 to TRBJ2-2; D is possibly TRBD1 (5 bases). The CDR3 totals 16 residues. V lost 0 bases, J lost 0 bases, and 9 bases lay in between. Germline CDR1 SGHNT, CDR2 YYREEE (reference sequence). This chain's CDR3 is CASSLGQPANTGELFF. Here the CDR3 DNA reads TGTGCCAGCAGCTTGGGACAGCCTGCGAACACCGGGGAGCTGTTTTTT.

CDR3 region: CASSSGTGFHYGYTF. CDR3 in DNA: TGTGCCAGCAGCTCCGGGACAGGGTTCCACTATGGCTACACCTTC. This chain joins TRBV6-4 and TRBJ1-2, with 9 bases identical to TRBD1. V lost 6 bases to trimming and J lost 3 bases; unmatched junction nucleotides: 8. This CDR3 is built from 15 residues. Germline V lookup: CDR1 MRHNA, CDR2 SNTAGT.

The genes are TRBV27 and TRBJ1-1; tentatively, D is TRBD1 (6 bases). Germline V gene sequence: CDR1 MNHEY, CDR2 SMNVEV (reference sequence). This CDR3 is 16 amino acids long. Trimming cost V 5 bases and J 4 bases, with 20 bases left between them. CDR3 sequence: CASSPTARGASTEAFF. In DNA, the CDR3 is TGTGCCAGCAGTCCAACCGCCAGGGGCGCGAGCACTGAAGCTTTCTTT.

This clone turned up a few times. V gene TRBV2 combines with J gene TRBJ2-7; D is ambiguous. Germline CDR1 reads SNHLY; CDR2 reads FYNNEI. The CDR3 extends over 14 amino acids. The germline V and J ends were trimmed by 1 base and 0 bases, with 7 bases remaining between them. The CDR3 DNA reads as TGTGCCAGCAGTGAAGGGCTCACCTCCTACGAGCAGTACTTC. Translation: CASSEGLTSYEQYF.

The DNA for the CDR3 is TGTGCCAGCAGTGCCAGGGACAGGGGGAGGACTGAAGCTTTCTTT. It specifies CASSARDRGRTEAFF. V usage is TRBV28 and J usage is TRBJ1-1; 11 nucleotides align to TRBD1. The CDR3 runs to 15 residues. The germline gives CDR1 MDHEN, CDR2 SYDVKM. The V and J ends lost 5 bases and 5 bases, in that order; junction bases with no gene match: 7.

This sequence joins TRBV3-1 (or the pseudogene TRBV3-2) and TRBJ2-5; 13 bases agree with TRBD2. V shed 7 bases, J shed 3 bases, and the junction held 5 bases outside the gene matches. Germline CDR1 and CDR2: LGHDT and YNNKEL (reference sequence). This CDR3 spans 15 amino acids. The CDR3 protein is CASIPGLAGKETQYF. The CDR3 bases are TGTGCCAGCATTCCGGGACTAGCGGGGAAAGAGACCCAGTACTTC.

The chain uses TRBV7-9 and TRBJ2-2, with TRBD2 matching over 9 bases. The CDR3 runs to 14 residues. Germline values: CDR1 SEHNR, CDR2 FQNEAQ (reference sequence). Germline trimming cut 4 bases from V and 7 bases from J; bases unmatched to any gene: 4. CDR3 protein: CASSSGLALGELFF. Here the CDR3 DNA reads TGTGCCAGCAGCTCGGGACTAGCCCTCGGGGAGCTGTTTTTT. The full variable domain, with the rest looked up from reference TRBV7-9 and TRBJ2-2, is DTGVSQNPRHKITKRGQNVTFRCDPISEHNRLYWYRQTLGQGPEFLTYFQNEAQLEKSRLLSDRFSAERPKGSFSTLEIQRTEQGDSAMYLCASSSGLALGELFFGEGSRLTVL.